The 4 T cell receptor beta chains presented below share a single source sample, sequenced in a study of cytomegalovirus exposure and HLA in healthy donors. The primer mix had 60 Vbeta and 13 Jbeta primers. Here immunoSEQ multiplex PCR was the method, and the copy in TCRdb shows in-frame clones only, minus some. In the table there are about 190,000 clones, over 60% of which are singletons. Sequenced material: PBMCs. These receptors originate from a woman aged 40-49 years in good health and CMV-seronegative.

J is TRBJ2-7 and V is TRBV5-6; D perhaps matches TRBD2 (5 bases). The germline gives CDR1 SGHDT, CDR2 YYEEEE. V lost 1 base to trimming and J lost 3 bases, with 14 bases between them. This CDR3 has 15 amino acids. CDR3 protein: CASSLFEGMGYEQYF. The CDR3 bases are TGTGCCAGCAGCTTGTTCGAGGGAATGGGCTACGAGCAGTACTTC.

This clone was counted once. This chain uses TRBV18 with TRBJ2-1; no reliable D call. In germline, CDR1 is KGHSH, CDR2 LQKENI. Trimming removed 5 bases from V and 8 bases from J, with 22 bases in between. The CDR3 totals 16 residues. The CDR3 DNA reads as TGTGCCAGCTCATTAGCACCTGGTAAGGTTACATATGAGCAGTTCTTC. It translates to CASSLAPGKVTYEQFF.

J is TRBJ2-1 and V is TRBV9; TRBD2 agrees at 10 bases. The V and J ends lost 0 bases and 7 bases, in that order; junction bases with no gene match: 13. The length of the CDR3 is 18 residues. The germline V gene has CDR1 SGDLS and CDR2 YYNGEE. CDR3 in DNA: TGTGCCAGCAGCGTAGCGAGCGGGAGGGCCATAATCGGTAATGAGCAGTTCTTC. Its translation: CASSVASGRAIIGNEQFF. Full variable domain (rest looked up from reference TRBV9 and TRBJ2-1): DSGVTQTPKHLITATGQRVTLRCSPRSGDLSVYWYQQSLDQGLQFLIQYYNGEERAKGNILERFSAQQFPDLHSELNLSSLELGDSALYFCASSVASGRAIIGNEQFFGPGTRLTVL.

This clone was observed once. This chain uses TRBV29-1 with TRBJ1-1, with a weak D call TRBD1 (5 bases). The CDR3 length is 13 residues. Germline V CDR1 and CDR2: SQVTM, ANQGSEA. V lost 1 base, J lost 10 bases, and 16 bases lay in between. This CDR3 is CSVEGGGEVGAFF. DNA for the CDR3: TGCAGCGTTGAAGGGGGCGGAGAAGTTGGAGCTTTCTTT.